These T cell receptor beta chains were read from a single sample in a study of blood T cell repertoires in COVID-19. Profiling relied on immunoSEQ multiplex PCR, and the TCRdb table lists in-frame clones only, not all of them. The data show roughly 280,000 clones, with 75% to 90% seen just once and just under 2% held by the top ten. The sample taken for sequencing was peripheral blood. Every receptor here comes from a man aged 30 to 39 with active or convalescent COVID-19. CDR3s leave out the opening cysteine and the closing phenylalanine or tryptophan. A D gene is named only where the DNA matches it firmly.

TRBJ2-1,15,TRBV24-1,.,ATSDSSWGNSYNEQF
TRBJ1-1,11,TRBV3-1/TRBV3-2,.,ASSQKGWTEAF
TRBJ2-3,14,TRBV5-1,.,ASSLGLAKTTDTQY
TRBJ1-2,15,TRBV29-1,.,SVMWRGESGGGYGYT
TRBJ1-2,12,TRBV3-1/TRBV3-2,.,ASSQDIMGHGYT
TRBJ1-6,13,TRBV4-1,TRBD1,ASSSRQGHNSPLH
TRBJ1-5,13,TRBV15,.,ATNPYRFSNQPQH
TRBJ2-7,15,TRBV7-7,TRBD1,ASSSAFGQGEAYEQY
TRBJ2-7,12,TRBV10-3,.,AISPGGGKNEQY
TRBJ1-2,12,TRBV7-9,TRBD1,ASSSGTGDYGYT
TRBJ1-5,13,TRBV7-6,TRBD1,ASSLSGGSNQPQH
TRBJ2-3,15,TRBV11-2,.,ASSLDSLAGGTDTQY
TRBJ1-1,12,TRBV5-1,.,ASSSLPGQGEAF
TRBJ1-5,13,TRBV18,TRBD1,ASSDYRGNNQPQH
TRBJ2-1,13,TRBV2,.,ASRSDWGSYNEQF
TRBJ2-1,11,TRBV12-3/TRBV12-4,TRBD2,ASSVAGRNEQF
TRBJ2-6,12,TRBV5-4,TRBD1,ASSRTGGSVVLT
TRBJ1-6,11,TRBV2,.,ASSRDYNSPLH
TRBJ1-2,13,TRBV4-2,.,ASSQDSHLAGGYT
TRBJ1-2,13,TRBV4-1,TRBD1,ASSQPGQGAVGYT
TRBJ1-4,15,TRBV7-9,.,ASSVSDGGGTNEKLF
TRBJ2-3,15,TRBV7-2,TRBD2,ASSLVASGASTDTQY
TRBJ1-5,13,TRBV2,TRBD1,ASSHPTGGNQPQH
TRBJ2-2,13,TRBV7-7,TRBD1,ASSAGQAGTGELF
TRBJ1-1,11,TRBV4-2,.,ASSQERNTEAF
TRBJ2-5,12,TRBV19,TRBD1,ASSIGTGQETQY
TRBJ1-1,13,TRBV27,.,ASSLTGWRRPEAF
TRBJ2-1,12,TRBV29-1,TRBD2,SALPAGGGNEQF
TRBJ1-1,10,TRBV2,.,ASSAGGQGAF
TRBJ2-2,14,TRBV5-4,.,ASSRGGRGDTGELF
TRBJ1-4,13,TRBV7-7,TRBD1,ASSPGTATNEKLF
TRBJ2-3,16,TRBV9,TRBD2,ASSELAGGLKLSDTQY
TRBJ1-2,10,TRBV29-1,.,SVEGGGPGYT
TRBJ1-2,13,TRBV5-6,TRBD1,ASSLEPGGNYGYT
TRBJ2-5,12,TRBV24-1,.,ATSDNRVSGTQY
TRBJ1-3,11,TRBV3-1/TRBV3-2,.,ASSQTGGNTIY
TRBJ1-5,13,TRBV19,.,ASSWGRGGNQPQH
TRBJ2-7,12,TRBV27,TRBD1,ASKEGQEGDEQY
TRBJ2-2,11,TRBV7-3,.,ASSLVNSGELF
TRBJ2-7,13,TRBV6-2/TRBV6-3,TRBD1,ASSLLDRVQYEQY
TRBJ2-1,14,TRBV6-6,.,ASRRLGRGAYNEQF
TRBJ2-3,13,TRBV6-5,.,ASTSSSRSTDTQY
TRBJ2-7,13,TRBV7-6,TRBD2,ASSPGSGRSYEQY
TRBJ2-7,13,TRBV19,.,ASGAGISPTVEQY
TRBJ1-3,12,TRBV19,.,ASSGRQSGNTIY